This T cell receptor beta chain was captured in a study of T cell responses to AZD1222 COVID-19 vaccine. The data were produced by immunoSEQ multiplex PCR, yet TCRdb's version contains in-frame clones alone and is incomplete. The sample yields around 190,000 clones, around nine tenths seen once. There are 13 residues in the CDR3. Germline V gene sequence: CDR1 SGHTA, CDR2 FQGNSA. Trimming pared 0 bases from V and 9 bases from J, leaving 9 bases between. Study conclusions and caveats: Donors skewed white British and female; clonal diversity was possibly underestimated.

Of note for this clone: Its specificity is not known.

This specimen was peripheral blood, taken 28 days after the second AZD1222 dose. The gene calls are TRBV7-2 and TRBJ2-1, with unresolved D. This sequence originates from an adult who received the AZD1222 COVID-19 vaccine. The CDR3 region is CASSLAIAGEQFF. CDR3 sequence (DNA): TGTGCCAGCAGCTTAGCGATAGCCGGTGAGCAGTTCTTC.